This is a list of T cell receptor beta chains from one sample in a study of blood T cell repertoires in COVID-19. Libraries were prepared by immunoSEQ multiplex PCR; TCRdb keeps only in-frame clonotypes and omits some of them. The sample includes approximately 130,000 clones, approximately 87% of them seen just once. The specimen sequenced was peripheral blood. The origin of the receptors is a woman aged 45-65 years with acute or convalescent COVID-19. CDR3s include the opening cysteine and the closing phenylalanine or tryptophan. The order of the fields is V gene, J gene, clone size, D gene, CDR3 DNA, CDR3 protein. The D gene is left open where the match is weak. Clone size is not always given. Where it is, it says once, few, many or a class for expanded clones.

v_call: TRBV27
j_call: TRBJ2-1
clone_size: .
d_call: TRBD2
cdr3_nt: TGTGCCAGCAGTTTACCGACTAGCCCCAATGAGCAGTTCTTC
cdr3_aa: CASSLPTSPNEQFF

v_call: TRBV24-1
j_call: TRBJ1-2
clone_size: .
d_call: TRBD1
cdr3_nt: TGTGCCACCATGGGGCGAACCGGGACAGGGAACTATGGCTACACCTTC
cdr3_aa: CATMGRTGTGNYGYTF

v_call: TRBV30
j_call: TRBJ1-3
clone_size: .
d_call: .
cdr3_nt: TGTGCCTACGAACAGGTCTCTGGAAACACCATATATTTT
cdr3_aa: CAYEQVSGNTIYF

v_call: TRBV5-1
j_call: TRBJ2-7
clone_size: few
d_call: .
cdr3_nt: TGCGCCAGCGCCCGGGACACGTCCTACGAGCAGTACTTC
cdr3_aa: CASARDTSYEQYF

v_call: TRBV9
j_call: TRBJ2-2
clone_size: .
d_call: TRBD1
cdr3_nt: TGTGCCAGCAGCGAGCCGAGGACAGGGGGCATCGGGGAGCTGTTTTTT
cdr3_aa: CASSEPRTGGIGELFF

v_call: TRBV6-2/TRBV6-3
j_call: TRBJ2-1
clone_size: .
d_call: .
cdr3_nt: TGTGCCAGCAGCCAGATGAGTGAGCAGTTCTTC
cdr3_aa: CASSQMSEQFF

v_call: TRBV27
j_call: TRBJ1-6
clone_size: .
d_call: TRBD1
cdr3_nt: TGTGCCAGCAGTCATCCGGGACAGGGAAGTAATTCACCCCTCCACTTT
cdr3_aa: CASSHPGQGSNSPLHF

v_call: TRBV12-3/TRBV12-4
j_call: TRBJ2-1
clone_size: .
d_call: .
cdr3_nt: TGTGCCAGCAGGTATTACCTCGGGGATGGGTTCTTC
cdr3_aa: CASRYYLGDGFF

v_call: TRBV27
j_call: TRBJ1-2
clone_size: .
d_call: .
cdr3_nt: TGTGCCAGCAGTCTTACAGGTCTCTATGGCTACACCTTC
cdr3_aa: CASSLTGLYGYTF

v_call: TRBV5-6
j_call: TRBJ2-4
clone_size: .
d_call: .
cdr3_nt: TGTGCCAGCAGCCCGACAGGCCGGGGCATTCAGTACTTC
cdr3_aa: CASSPTGRGIQYF

v_call: TRBV19
j_call: TRBJ1-5
clone_size: .
d_call: TRBD1
cdr3_nt: TGTGCCACCCGACAGGGGGCTCAGCCCCAGCATTTT
cdr3_aa: CATRQGAQPQHF

v_call: TRBV19
j_call: TRBJ1-2
clone_size: .
d_call: TRBD1
cdr3_nt: TGTGCCAGTAGTGCCCTGGGACAGTACCACCTCTACGGCTACACCTTC
cdr3_aa: CASSALGQYHLYGYTF

v_call: TRBV19
j_call: TRBJ1-1
clone_size: few
d_call: TRBD1
cdr3_nt: TGTGCCAGTAGTGGATCCGGGACAGGGCGCTCGAACACTGAAGCTTTCTTT
cdr3_aa: CASSGSGTGRSNTEAFF

v_call: TRBV19
j_call: TRBJ2-2
clone_size: once
d_call: .
cdr3_nt: TGTGCCAGTTCCCCTCGGGGGACGGGCGGGGAGCTGTTTTTT
cdr3_aa: CASSPRGTGGELFF

v_call: TRBV25-1
j_call: TRBJ1-2
clone_size: .
d_call: .
cdr3_nt: TGTGCCAGCAGTGAGACAGGCAATAACTATGGCTACACCTTC
cdr3_aa: CASSETGNNYGYTF

v_call: TRBV5-4
j_call: TRBJ1-1
clone_size: .
d_call: .
cdr3_nt: TGTGCCAGCAGCCCCCGGGGGGGACAAATCACTGAAGCTTTCTTT
cdr3_aa: CASSPRGGQITEAFF

v_call: TRBV4-1
j_call: TRBJ2-7
clone_size: .
d_call: .
cdr3_nt: TGCGCCAGCAGCCAAGATGGGACAAACTCCTACGAGCAGTACTTC
cdr3_aa: CASSQDGTNSYEQYF

v_call: TRBV7-9
j_call: TRBJ2-1
clone_size: once
d_call: TRBD2
cdr3_nt: TGTGCCAGCACCAAATTAGCGGGAGGACCCTACAATGAGCAGTTCTTC
cdr3_aa: CASTKLAGGPYNEQFF

v_call: TRBV6-5
j_call: TRBJ1-2
clone_size: .
d_call: .
cdr3_nt: TGTGCCAGCAGTCGGAGACAGACGAACTATGGCTACACCTTC
cdr3_aa: CASSRRQTNYGYTF